This is a list of T cell receptor beta chains from one sample in a study of T cells in Graves' hyperthyroidism and ophthalmopathy. MiXCR, run by TCRdb on the multiplex PCR reads, gives a single entry per CDR3 protein. The sample yields 610,000 or so distinct CDR3 sequences, under 60% seen once. Sequencing used peripheral blood or thyroid tissue (not recorded which). The receptors were sampled from a young woman with Graves' hyperthyroidism. The CDR3 runs from the conserved cysteine through the conserved F or W. The D gene is left open where the match is weak. Rows may omit the clone size; those that give it use once, few, many or a size class.

v_call,cdr3_length,d_call,clone_size,j_call,cdr3_aa,cdr3_nt
TRBV2,15,NA,many,TRBJ1-2,CASSEAGRPGEGYTF,TGTGCCAGCAGTGAAGCTGGCCGCCCAGGAGAGGGCTACACCTTC
TRBV24-1,16,TRBD1,NA,TRBJ2-3,CATSDATGGGGDTQYF,TGTGCCACCAGTGACGCCACAGGGGGCGGTGGAGATACGCAGTATTTT
TRBV19,16,NA,many,TRBJ1-5,CASSKRNGTKNQPQHF,TGTGCCAGTAGTAAGAGAAACGGAACCAAAAATCAGCCCCAGCATTTT
TRBV2,16,TRBD1,once,TRBJ1-6,CASSPYPTGEDSPLHF,TGTGCCAGCAGCCCCTACCCGACAGGGGAGGACTCACCCCTCCACTTT
TRBV9,15,NA,NA,TRBJ1-2,CASSGGARENYGYTF,TGTGCCAGCAGCGGTGGGGCACGGGAGAACTATGGCTACACCTTC
TRBV20-1,13,NA,many,TRBJ2-7,CSASGTNYYEQYF,TGCAGCGCTTCGGGGACCAACTACTACGAGCAGTACTTC
TRBV4-2,15,TRBD1,NA,TRBJ2-7,CASSMAAGGSYEQYF,TGTGCCAGTAGTATGGCGGCAGGGGGCTCCTACGAGCAGTACTTC
TRBV6-2/TRBV6-3,15,NA,many,TRBJ2-6,CASSPSHSGANVLTF,TGTGCCAGCAGTCCTAGCCACTCTGGGGCCAACGTCCTGACTTTC
TRBV4-3,15,NA,few,TRBJ2-1,CASSLTLGDSNEQFF,TGCGCCAGCAGCCTCACACTTGGGGACTCGAATGAGCAGTTCTTC
TRBV7-6,15,NA,NA,TRBJ2-1,CASSPNVGIWNEQFF,TGTGCCAGCAGTCCAAACGTCGGGATTTGGAATGAGCAGTTCTTC
TRBV6-4,14,TRBD2,once,TRBJ2-5,CASSEREGGETQYF,TGTGCCAGCAGTGAGCGGGAGGGAGGAGAGACCCAGTACTTC
TRBV20-1,14,NA,NA,TRBJ2-1,CSARARSSYNEQFF,TGCAGTGCTAGAGCCCGGAGCTCCTACAATGAGCAGTTCTTC
TRBV24-1,16,TRBD2,few,TRBJ2-3,CATSDPLAGGGDTQYF,TGTGCCACCAGTGATCCCTTAGCGGGAGGTGGAGATACGCAGTATTTT
TRBV30,13,TRBD2,NA,TRBJ2-6,CAWKAGGPSVLTF,TGTGCCTGGAAAGCGGGAGGTCCATCTGTCCTGACTTTC
TRBV20-1,14,NA,NA,TRBJ2-7,CSAGRPRGRNEQYF,TGCAGTGCTGGGCGCCCGAGAGGGCGGAACGAGCAGTACTTC
TRBV7-2,15,NA,NA,TRBJ2-1,CASSRVGGQRNEQFF,TGTGCCAGCAGCCGCGTCGGGGGGCAGAGGAATGAGCAGTTCTTC
TRBV24-1,14,NA,once,TRBJ2-1,CATSDTTERYEQFF,TGTGCCACCAGTGATACGACGGAAAGATATGAGCAGTTCTTC
TRBV12-3/TRBV12-4,17,TRBD1,many,TRBJ1-5,CASSLPPGTGANQPQHF,TGTGCCAGCAGTCTTCCTCCCGGGACAGGGGCCAATCAGCCCCAGCATTTT
TRBV6-2/TRBV6-3,14,NA,few,TRBJ2-7,CASSYSGITYEQYF,TGTGCCAGCAGTTACTCGGGCATAACCTACGAGCAGTACTTC
TRBV4-2,16,TRBD1,many,TRBJ1-1,CASSQGLTGRNTEAFF,TGTGCCAGCAGCCAAGGGTTGACAGGGCGGAACACTGAAGCTTTCTTT
TRBV15,15,NA,NA,TRBJ2-5,CATSTTSQAPETQYF,TGTGCCACCAGCACCACCTCTCAGGCCCCAGAGACCCAGTACTTC
TRBV29-1,14,NA,many,TRBJ1-1,CSVPALRTPGEAFF,TGCAGCGTTCCCGCCCTGCGGACCCCTGGTGAAGCTTTCTTT
TRBV9,12,NA,many,TRBJ1-1,CASSGGGTEAFF,TGTGCCAGCAGCGGAGGGGGCACTGAAGCTTTCTTT
TRBV29-1,13,NA,NA,TRBJ1-2,CSVEIQSNYGYTF,TGCAGCGTTGAAATACAGTCTAACTATGGCTACACCTTC
TRBV6-2/TRBV6-3,15,TRBD1,many,TRBJ1-2,CASSTTRRDRPGYTF,TGTGCCAGCAGTACGACCCGCCGGGACAGGCCGGGCTACACCTTC
TRBV29-1,13,NA,NA,TRBJ2-7,CSPSGSGAHEQYF,TGCAGCCCGTCAGGGTCGGGAGCTCACGAGCAGTACTTC
TRBV7-9,13,NA,many,TRBJ2-1,CASSEDSRYEQFF,TGTGCCAGCAGCGAGGACAGCAGGTATGAGCAGTTCTTC
TRBV5-6,14,TRBD1,many,TRBJ1-1,CASSLRQGAIEAFF,TGTGCCAGCAGCCTCCGACAGGGGGCAATTGAAGCTTTCTTT
TRBV20-1,11,NA,many,TRBJ2-7,CSARVQYEQYF,TGCAGTGCTCGTGTCCAATACGAGCAGTACTTC
TRBV19,14,NA,many,TRBJ1-2,CASSVVGGAYGYTF,TGTGCCAGTAGCGTCGTAGGTGGGGCCTATGGCTACACCTTC
TRBV19,14,TRBD1,many,TRBJ1-6,CASIAGQGLSPLHF,TGTGCCAGTATCGCGGGACAGGGTTTATCACCCCTCCACTTT
TRBV7-6,15,TRBD1,NA,TRBJ1-3,CASSSGTGERYTIYF,TGTGCCAGCAGCTCCGGGACAGGGGAACGCTACACCATATATTTT
TRBV5-4,12,NA,many,TRBJ2-5,CASSTRLETQYF,TGTGCCAGCAGCACCCGACTGGAGACCCAGTACTTC
TRBV7-2,16,NA,many,TRBJ1-2,CASSDSPYGRYYGYTF,TGTGCCAGCAGTGATTCCCCTTATGGCCGGTACTATGGCTACACCTTC
TRBV19,13,NA,many,TRBJ2-7,CASKDGTTYEQYF,TGTGCCAGTAAGGACGGGACCACCTACGAGCAGTACTTC
TRBV11-3,15,TRBD1,NA,TRBJ2-5,CASSLDSRDRETQYF,TGTGCCAGCAGCTTAGATAGCCGGGACAGAGAGACCCAGTACTTC
TRBV2,18,TRBD2,many,TRBJ2-5,CASSDPPGLAGGKGTQYF,TGTGCCAGCAGTGATCCCCCGGGGCTAGCGGGGGGGAAGGGGACCCAGTACTTC
TRBV4-3,15,NA,NA,TRBJ1-4,CASSQAPRGSEKLFF,TGCGCCAGCAGCCAAGCCCCCCGCGGGAGTGAAAAACTGTTTTTT
TRBV7-7,14,TRBD1,many,TRBJ2-7,CASSPGQGYDEQYF,TGTGCCAGTTCCCCGGGACAGGGGTATGACGAGCAGTACTTC
TRBV7-2,14,NA,NA,TRBJ1-2,CASSQRGRAYGYTF,TGTGCCAGCAGCCAGCGCGGCAGGGCGTATGGCTACACCTTC
TRBV4-2,17,NA,many,TRBJ2-5,CASSQEVRGGAWETQYF,TGTGCCAGCAGCCAAGAGGTCAGAGGGGGGGCTTGGGAGACCCAGTACTTC
TRBV12-3/TRBV12-4,14,NA,many,TRBJ2-7,CASSSEWGPYEQYF,TGTGCCAGCAGTTCCGAGTGGGGCCCCTACGAGCAGTACTTC
TRBV9,14,TRBD1,NA,TRBJ1-2,CASSADRGNYGYTF,TGTGCCAGCAGCGCGGACAGGGGAAACTATGGCTACACCTTC
TRBV7-4,12,NA,NA,TRBJ2-7,CASRSPGVEQYF,TGTGCCAGCAGGTCCCCGGGAGTCGAGCAGTACTTC
TRBV4-2,14,TRBD1,NA,TRBJ2-5,CASSPGQERKTQYF,TGTGCCAGCAGCCCGGGACAGGAGCGGAAGACCCAGTACTTC
TRBV6-2/TRBV6-3,15,TRBD1,many,TRBJ1-5,CASSPGTGVRQPQHF,TGTGCCAGCAGCCCCGGGACAGGGGTAAGGCAGCCCCAGCATTTT
TRBV2,15,TRBD1,once,TRBJ2-5,CASSGQGGLQETQYF,TGTGCCAGCAGTGGACAGGGGGGACTTCAAGAGACCCAGTACTTC
TRBV12-3/TRBV12-4,17,NA,many,TRBJ2-7,CASSFSGTHVQPYEQYF,TGTGCCAGCAGTTTCTCCGGGACTCATGTGCAGCCTTACGAGCAGTACTTC